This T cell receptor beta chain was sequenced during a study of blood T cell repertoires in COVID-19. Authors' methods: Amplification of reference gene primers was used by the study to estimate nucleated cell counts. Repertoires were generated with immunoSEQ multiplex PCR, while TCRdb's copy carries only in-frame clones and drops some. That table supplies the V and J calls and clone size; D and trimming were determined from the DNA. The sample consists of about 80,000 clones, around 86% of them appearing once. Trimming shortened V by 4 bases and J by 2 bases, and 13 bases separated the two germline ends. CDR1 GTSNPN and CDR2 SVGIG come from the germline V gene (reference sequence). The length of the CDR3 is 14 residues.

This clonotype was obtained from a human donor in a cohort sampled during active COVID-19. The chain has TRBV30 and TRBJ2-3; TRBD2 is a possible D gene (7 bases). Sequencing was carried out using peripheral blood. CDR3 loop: CAWNREGVTDTQYF. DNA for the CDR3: TGTGCCTGGAACAGGGAGGGGGTCACAGATACGCAGTATTTT.